Listed below are T cell receptor beta chains from one sample, sequenced in a study of control samples from healthy donors and cancer patients. The assay was immunoSEQ multiplex PCR, and TCRdb's table has in-frame clones only and misses some. This table has over 150,000 clones, about 91% appearing once. Material: blood. The receptors here all came from a woman in her forties in good health. Each CDR3 is given without its conserved first and last residue. Clone size is stated in some rows and not others, as once, few, many or a class when expanded.

v_gene: TRBV19; len: 10; j_gene: TRBJ2-1; abundance: NA; CDR3aa: ASSIDRNEQF
v_gene: TRBV10-3; len: 11; j_gene: TRBJ2-2; abundance: once; CDR3aa: AISERNTGELF
v_gene: TRBV6-4; len: 13; j_gene: TRBJ2-6; abundance: NA; CDR3aa: ASSDRRSGANVLT
v_gene: TRBV5-1; len: 11; j_gene: TRBJ2-5; abundance: NA; CDR3aa: ASGEGSQETQY
v_gene: TRBV29-1; len: 11; j_gene: TRBJ1-1; abundance: NA; CDR3aa: SAELSKGGEAF
v_gene: TRBV2; len: 12; j_gene: TRBJ1-4; abundance: once; CDR3aa: ASSYGRVLEKLF
v_gene: TRBV3-1/TRBV3-2; len: 10; j_gene: TRBJ1-1; abundance: few; CDR3aa: ASSPGRTEAF
v_gene: TRBV7-6; len: 12; j_gene: TRBJ1-3; abundance: NA; CDR3aa: ASSLDGAGNTIY
v_gene: TRBV29-1; len: 10; j_gene: TRBJ1-1; abundance: NA; CDR3aa: SVEDRAVGAF
v_gene: TRBV6-5; len: 12; j_gene: TRBJ2-3; abundance: NA; CDR3aa: ASRSGGARDTQY
v_gene: TRBV5-1; len: 14; j_gene: TRBJ1-2; abundance: NA; CDR3aa: ASGSTTGTANYGYT
v_gene: TRBV5-6; len: 15; j_gene: TRBJ2-7; abundance: once; CDR3aa: ASSLELNAGGPREQY
v_gene: TRBV6-5; len: 10; j_gene: TRBJ1-1; abundance: NA; CDR3aa: ASRKENTEAF
v_gene: TRBV11-3; len: 13; j_gene: TRBJ1-2; abundance: NA; CDR3aa: ASSLAGGMDYGYT
v_gene: TRBV2; len: 13; j_gene: TRBJ1-5; abundance: NA; CDR3aa: ASSIDSNSNQPQH
v_gene: TRBV27; len: 14; j_gene: TRBJ1-6; abundance: NA; CDR3aa: ASSSPGGLGNSPLH
v_gene: TRBV5-6; len: 13; j_gene: TRBJ1-2; abundance: NA; CDR3aa: ASSKSGSLNYGYT
v_gene: TRBV6-2/TRBV6-3; len: 14; j_gene: TRBJ2-7; abundance: NA; CDR3aa: ASSYSVGDPVYEQY
v_gene: TRBV6-2/TRBV6-3; len: 11; j_gene: TRBJ2-2; abundance: NA; CDR3aa: ASSRPNTGELF
v_gene: TRBV19; len: 11; j_gene: TRBJ1-2; abundance: NA; CDR3aa: ASSMTGFDGYT
v_gene: TRBV6-4; len: 11; j_gene: TRBJ1-2; abundance: few; CDR3aa: ASSDSTGDGYT
v_gene: TRBV18; len: 13; j_gene: TRBJ2-2; abundance: NA; CDR3aa: ASSPQGQGTGELF
v_gene: TRBV14; len: 12; j_gene: TRBJ1-1; abundance: NA; CDR3aa: ASSLLGENTEAF
v_gene: TRBV4-1; len: 16; j_gene: TRBJ2-4; abundance: NA; CDR3aa: ASSPGLAGGRAKNIQY
v_gene: TRBV13; len: 13; j_gene: TRBJ1-6; abundance: NA; CDR3aa: ASSTRQGVHSPLH
v_gene: TRBV25-1; len: 10; j_gene: TRBJ1-1; abundance: once; CDR3aa: ASSRGNTEAF
v_gene: TRBV20-1; len: 11; j_gene: TRBJ1-1; abundance: NA; CDR3aa: SASKGVNTEAF
v_gene: TRBV24-1; len: 14; j_gene: TRBJ2-1; abundance: NA; CDR3aa: ATSDSPGQGNNEQF
v_gene: TRBV7-9; len: 11; j_gene: TRBJ1-6; abundance: NA; CDR3aa: ASSLDGSSPLH
v_gene: TRBV7-8; len: 12; j_gene: TRBJ2-7; abundance: NA; CDR3aa: ASSLTDPTYEQY
v_gene: TRBV6-2/TRBV6-3; len: 13; j_gene: TRBJ2-7; abundance: NA; CDR3aa: ASSPLGLATYEQY
v_gene: TRBV27; len: 14; j_gene: TRBJ1-4; abundance: NA; CDR3aa: ASSYNLRDRNEKLF
v_gene: TRBV7-8; len: 14; j_gene: TRBJ1-5; abundance: NA; CDR3aa: ASSGSRGNSNQPQH
v_gene: TRBV6-5; len: 13; j_gene: TRBJ1-5; abundance: NA; CDR3aa: ASSSGQGDNQPQH
v_gene: TRBV18; len: 12; j_gene: TRBJ1-1; abundance: NA; CDR3aa: ASSPGQRFTEAF
v_gene: TRBV7-9; len: 14; j_gene: TRBJ1-1; abundance: NA; CDR3aa: ASSFPTKGMNTEAF
v_gene: TRBV23-1; len: 15; j_gene: TRBJ1-3; abundance: NA; CDR3aa: ASSQSRVRSSGNTIY
v_gene: TRBV7-8; len: 13; j_gene: TRBJ1-6; abundance: NA; CDR3aa: ASSYRTGLNSPLH
v_gene: TRBV19; len: 14; j_gene: TRBJ2-2; abundance: NA; CDR3aa: ASSIDPGVHTGELF
v_gene: TRBV27; len: 11; j_gene: TRBJ2-5; abundance: once; CDR3aa: ASSWNAEGAQY
v_gene: TRBV7-2; len: 11; j_gene: TRBJ1-5; abundance: NA; CDR3aa: ASSLTGPQPQH
v_gene: TRBV6-5; len: 9; j_gene: TRBJ2-2; abundance: NA; CDR3aa: ASRGTGELF
v_gene: TRBV5-4; len: 11; j_gene: TRBJ2-2; abundance: NA; CDR3aa: ASSMLNTGELF
v_gene: TRBV2; len: 12; j_gene: TRBJ1-4; abundance: NA; CDR3aa: ASSGQGAQEKLF
v_gene: TRBV10-1; len: 11; j_gene: TRBJ2-3; abundance: once; CDR3aa: ASSEGLTDTQY
v_gene: TRBV3-1/TRBV3-2; len: 17; j_gene: TRBJ2-3; abundance: NA; CDR3aa: ASSQDLSETSDLTDTQY
v_gene: TRBV19; len: 14; j_gene: TRBJ1-6; abundance: NA; CDR3aa: ASSHIQTGPHSPLH
v_gene: TRBV6-1; len: 13; j_gene: TRBJ2-5; abundance: NA; CDR3aa: ASSEGAGGPETQY
v_gene: TRBV2; len: 12; j_gene: TRBJ1-2; abundance: NA; CDR3aa: ASSEVEGAGGYT
v_gene: TRBV6-2/TRBV6-3; len: 14; j_gene: TRBJ2-7; abundance: NA; CDR3aa: ASSSPSGASPYEQY
v_gene: TRBV7-2; len: 13; j_gene: TRBJ2-1; abundance: NA; CDR3aa: ASHTGTGAGWGRF
v_gene: TRBV6-5; len: 12; j_gene: TRBJ1-2; abundance: NA; CDR3aa: ASTGQGILAGYT
v_gene: TRBV6-5; len: 12; j_gene: TRBJ2-7; abundance: NA; CDR3aa: ASSYSARDVEQY
v_gene: TRBV6-5; len: 12; j_gene: TRBJ1-1; abundance: NA; CDR3aa: ASRPPGGGSEAF
v_gene: TRBV11-2; len: 12; j_gene: TRBJ2-2; abundance: NA; CDR3aa: ASSSGQGAGELF
v_gene: TRBV2; len: 12; j_gene: TRBJ2-7; abundance: NA; CDR3aa: ASRAGTGPREQY